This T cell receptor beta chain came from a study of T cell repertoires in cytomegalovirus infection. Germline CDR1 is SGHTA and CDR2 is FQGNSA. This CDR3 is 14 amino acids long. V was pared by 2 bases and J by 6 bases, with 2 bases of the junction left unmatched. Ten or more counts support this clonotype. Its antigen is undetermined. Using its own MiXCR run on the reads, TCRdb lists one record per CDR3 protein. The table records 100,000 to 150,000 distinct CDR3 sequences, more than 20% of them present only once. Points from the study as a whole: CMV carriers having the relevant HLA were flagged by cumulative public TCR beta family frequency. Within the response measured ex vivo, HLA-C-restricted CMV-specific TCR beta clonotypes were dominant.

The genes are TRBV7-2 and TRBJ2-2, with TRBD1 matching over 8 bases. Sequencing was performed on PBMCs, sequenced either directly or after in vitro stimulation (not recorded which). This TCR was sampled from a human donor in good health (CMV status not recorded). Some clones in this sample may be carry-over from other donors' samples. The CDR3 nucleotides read TGTGCCAGCAGCTTACGGACAGGGTCCGGGGAGCTGTTTTTT. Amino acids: CASSLRTGSGELFF.